This T cell receptor beta chain was sequenced for a study of STAT5B mutations in CD4+ large granular lymphocyte leukemia. Study in general: Among healthy donors, a particular HLA allele went with more CDR3 'QG' motifs.

TCRdb's table, derived via immunoSEQ multiplex PCR, lists solely in-frame clones and lacks some. The sample carries fewer than 35,000 clones, 65% to 75% recorded once. Germline loops: CDR1 SGHTA, CDR2 FQGNSA. The CDR3 runs to 16 residues. The V gene lost 5 bases and the J gene lost 4 bases, with 20 bases spanning the gap. In regard to this clone: The target antigen is unknown.

Study results and caveats: Approximately 25% of private leukemic clonotypes occurred rarely in other patients' non-leukemic repertoires. Top patient clones used TRBV06 genes more often: 8/27 versus 2/35 in controls.

The sample comprised CD4+ T cells from blood buffy coats. This chain links TRBV7-2 with TRBJ1-2; D is undetermined. The clonotype originates from a human donor in good health. CDR3 loop: CASSPSGGSPFYGYTF. In nucleotides, the CDR3 is TGTGCCAGCAGCCCCTCCGGAGGCTCTCCCTTCTATGGCTACACCTTC.